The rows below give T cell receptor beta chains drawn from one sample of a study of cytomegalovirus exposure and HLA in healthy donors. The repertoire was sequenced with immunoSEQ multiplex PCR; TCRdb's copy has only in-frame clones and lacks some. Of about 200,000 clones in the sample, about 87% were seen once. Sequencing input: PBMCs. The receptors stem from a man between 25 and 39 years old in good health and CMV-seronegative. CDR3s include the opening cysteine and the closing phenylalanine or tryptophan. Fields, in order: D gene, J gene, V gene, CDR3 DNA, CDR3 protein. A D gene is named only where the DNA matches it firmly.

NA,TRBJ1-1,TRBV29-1,TGCAGCGTTGAACCTCCGACAGTTACTGAAGCTTTCTTT,CSVEPPTVTEAFF
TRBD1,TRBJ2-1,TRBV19,TGTGGCACAATGGGACAGGGATACCCCAATGAGCAGTTCTTC,CGTMGQGYPNEQFF
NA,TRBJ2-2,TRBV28,TGTGCCAGCAGTTTCGCCAGTCCCACCGGGGAGCTGTTTTTT,CASSFASPTGELFF
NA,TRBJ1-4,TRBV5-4,TGTGCCGGCCGGACATCGACTAATGAAAAACTGTTTTTT,CAGRTSTNEKLFF
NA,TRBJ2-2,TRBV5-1,TGCGCCAGCAGCGACACTAGAACCGGGGAGCTGTTTTTT,CASSDTRTGELFF
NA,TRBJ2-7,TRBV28,TGTGCCAGCATTGAAGGGGGGGCCTACGAGCAGTACTTC,CASIEGGAYEQYF
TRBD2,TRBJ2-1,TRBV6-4,TGTGCCAGCAGTGCCCACCTAGCGGAGAACTACAATGAGCAGTTCTTC,CASSAHLAENYNEQFF
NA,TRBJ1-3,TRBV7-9,TGTGCCAGCAGCTTAGGGGAGGAAAACACCATATATTTT,CASSLGEENTIYF
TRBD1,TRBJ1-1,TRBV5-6,TGTGCCAGCAGCCCGGACAGGGGGATTGGCACTGAAGCTTTCTTT,CASSPDRGIGTEAFF
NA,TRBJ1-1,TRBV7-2,TGTGCCAGCAGCTGGGGAGGGGCAGGGAACACTGAAGCTTTCTTT,CASSWGGAGNTEAFF
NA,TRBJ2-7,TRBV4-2,TGTGCCAGCAGCCAAGAATTTAGATCCTCCTACGAGCAGTACTTC,CASSQEFRSSYEQYF